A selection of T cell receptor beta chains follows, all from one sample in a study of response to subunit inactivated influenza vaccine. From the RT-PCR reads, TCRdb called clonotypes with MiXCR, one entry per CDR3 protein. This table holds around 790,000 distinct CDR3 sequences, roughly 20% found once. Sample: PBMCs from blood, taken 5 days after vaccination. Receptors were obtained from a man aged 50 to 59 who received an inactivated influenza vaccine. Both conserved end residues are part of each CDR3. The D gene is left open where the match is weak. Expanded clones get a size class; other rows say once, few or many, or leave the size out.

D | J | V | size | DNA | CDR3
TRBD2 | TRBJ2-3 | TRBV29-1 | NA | TGCAGCACCTCCCCTCTAGCGGGGGGCCGGGATACGCAGTATTTT | CSTSPLAGGRDTQYF
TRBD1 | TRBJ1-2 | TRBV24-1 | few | TGTGCCACCAGTGAGACAGGGGGATGGGGCTACACCTTC | CATSETGGWGYTF
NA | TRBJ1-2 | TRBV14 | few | TGTGCCAGCAGCCAATCCAGGAACTATGGCTACACCTTC | CASSQSRNYGYTF
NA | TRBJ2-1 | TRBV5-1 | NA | TGCGCCAGCAGCTTGGAGCGTTCCTACAATGAGCAGTTCTTC | CASSLERSYNEQFF
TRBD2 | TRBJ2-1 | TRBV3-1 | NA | TGTGCCAGCGAGCTAGCGGGAGGGAATGAGCAGTTCTTC | CASELAGGNEQFF
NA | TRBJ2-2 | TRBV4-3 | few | TGCGCCAGCAGCCAGGTTCCGGGCTCGAACACCGGGGAGCTGTTTTTT | CASSQVPGSNTGELFF
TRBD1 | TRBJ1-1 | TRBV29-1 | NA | TGCAGCGTTGGATCTCAGGGGGATACTGAAGCTTTCTTT | CSVGSQGDTEAFF
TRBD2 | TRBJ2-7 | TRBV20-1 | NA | TGCAGTGCTAGGAAGCGGGAACGTTACGAGCAGTACTTC | CSARKRERYEQYF
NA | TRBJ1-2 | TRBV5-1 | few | TGCGCCAGCTCAGGGGAGGGAACATATGGCTACACCTTC | CASSGEGTYGYTF
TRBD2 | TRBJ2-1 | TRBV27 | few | TGTGCCAGCAGTCCATCCCTCCGACTAGCGGCGGGCAATGAGCAGTTCTTC | CASSPSLRLAAGNEQFF
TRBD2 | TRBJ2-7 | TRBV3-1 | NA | TGTGCCAGCAGCCAACTAGCGGGAGGCCCCTACGAGCAGTACTTC | CASSQLAGGPYEQYF
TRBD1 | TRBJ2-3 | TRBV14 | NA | TGTGCCAGCAGCCAACGTCCCGGGACAGGGGACCGGCCAGATACGCAGTATTTT | CASSQRPGTGDRPDTQYF
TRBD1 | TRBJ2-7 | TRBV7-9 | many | TGTGCCAGCAGCTTAAGGCGACAGGGCGGAATGGACGAGCAGTACTTC | CASSLRRQGGMDEQYF
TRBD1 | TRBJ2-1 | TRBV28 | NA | TGTGCCAGCAGCGAGCTGGGACAGGGGTCCTACAATGAGCAGTTCTTC | CASSELGQGSYNEQFF
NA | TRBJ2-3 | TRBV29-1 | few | TGCAGCTCAAGCACAGATACGCAGTATTTT | CSSSTDTQYF
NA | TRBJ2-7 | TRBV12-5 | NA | TGTGCTAGTGCCAATTATAACGAGCAGTACTTC | CASANYNEQYF
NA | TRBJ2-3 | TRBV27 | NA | TGTGCCAGCAGTTCAGTGTCCGGTCCCACAGATACGCAGTATTTT | CASSSVSGPTDTQYF
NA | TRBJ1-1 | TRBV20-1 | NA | TGCAGTGCTGGGGGGAACACTGAAGCTTTCTTT | CSAGGNTEAFF
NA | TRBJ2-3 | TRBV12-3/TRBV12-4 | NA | TGTGCCAGCAGTTTCCAGTATACGCAGTATTTT | CASSFQYTQYF
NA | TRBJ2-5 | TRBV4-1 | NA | TGCGCCAGCAGCCGTATACAGTACTCACAAGAGACCCAGTACTTC | CASSRIQYSQETQYF
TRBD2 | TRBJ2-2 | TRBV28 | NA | TGTGCCAGCAGTCCGACGACTTGGGGTAGCGGGAGTGTCGGGGAGCTGTTTTTT | CASSPTTWGSGSVGELFF
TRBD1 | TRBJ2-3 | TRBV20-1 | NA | TGCAGTGCGGGCTCGGGACAGGGAAGGACAGATACGCAGTATTTT | CSAGSGQGRTDTQYF
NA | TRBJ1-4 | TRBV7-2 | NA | TGTGCCAGCAGCCCCATCGGGACGGTAAATGAAAAACTGTTTTTT | CASSPIGTVNEKLFF
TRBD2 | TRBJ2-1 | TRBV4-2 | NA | TGTGCCAGCAGCCAAGATAGGGCGGGGGCCTACAATGAGCAGTTCTTC | CASSQDRAGAYNEQFF
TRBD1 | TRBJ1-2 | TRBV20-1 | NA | TGCAGTGCTAGAGATATAGGCCAGGGGGCCATTAATGGCTACACCTTC | CSARDIGQGAINGYTF
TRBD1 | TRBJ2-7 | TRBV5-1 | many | TGCGCCAGCAGCTTGGGTAAGGCGGGACAGGGGTCCTACGAGCAGTACTTC | CASSLGKAGQGSYEQYF
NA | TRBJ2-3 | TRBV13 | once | TGTGCCAGCAGCTTCCCCCGAGGACAGATCACAGATACGCAGTATTTT | CASSFPRGQITDTQYF
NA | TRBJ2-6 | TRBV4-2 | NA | TGTGCCAGCAGCCAAGGAGTCTTCTCTGGGGCCAACGTCCTGACTTTC | CASSQGVFSGANVLTF
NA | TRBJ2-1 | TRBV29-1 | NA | TGCAGCGCCATCGGTGGGATGCACAATGAGCAGTTCTTC | CSAIGGMHNEQFF
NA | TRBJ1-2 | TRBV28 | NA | TGTGCCAGCACCCCTGGGTACTATGGCTACACCTTC | CASTPGYYGYTF
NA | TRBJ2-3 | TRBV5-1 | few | TGCGCCAGCAGCTTGGACAGGACGAAGGGTACGCAGTATTTT | CASSLDRTKGTQYF
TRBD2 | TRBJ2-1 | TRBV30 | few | TGTGCCTGGAGTGAAGTGGGACTAAGCTCCTACAATGAGCAGTTCTTC | CAWSEVGLSSYNEQFF
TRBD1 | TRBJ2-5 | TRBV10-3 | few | TGTGCCATCAGGGCGGACAGGGGAGGGGAGACCCAGTACTTC | CAIRADRGGETQYF
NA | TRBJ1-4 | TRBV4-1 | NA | TGCGCCAGCAGCCAAGACCCCAGTAATGAAAAACTGTTTTTT | CASSQDPSNEKLFF
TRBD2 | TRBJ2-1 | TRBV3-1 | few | TGTGCCAGCAGCCAAGATTGGGGAGGGCTGAGCTCCTACAATGAGCAGTTCTTC | CASSQDWGGLSSYNEQFF
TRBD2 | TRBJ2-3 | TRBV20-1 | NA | TGCAGTGCCATGTCCTCAGCGGGGGGCCCTCCAGATACGCAGTATTTT | CSAMSSAGGPPDTQYF
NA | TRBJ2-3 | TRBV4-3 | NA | TGCGCCAGCAGCCAAGGACAATTTAGCACAGATACGCAGTATTTT | CASSQGQFSTDTQYF
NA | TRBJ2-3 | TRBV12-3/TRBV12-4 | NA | TGTGCCAGCAGTTTACCCGCAGGGCCAGATACGCAGTATTTT | CASSLPAGPDTQYF